A selection of T cell receptor beta chains follows, all from one sample in a study of blood T cell repertoires in COVID-19. The protocol was immunoSEQ multiplex PCR, while the TCRdb copy is restricted to in-frame clones and leaves out a portion. This sample carries about 220,000 clones, around 84% of them seen once, and the ten largest clones take 5.1%. The sample was peripheral blood. These TCRs come from a woman aged 60-70 years who had recovered from COVID-19. The CDR3 runs from the conserved cysteine through the conserved F or W. The order of the fields is clone size, V gene, D gene, J gene, CDR3 DNA, CDR3 protein. The D gene is left open where the match is weak. The size of a clone is reported for some rows only, either as once, few or many, or as a class for expanded clones.

NA,TRBV27,TRBD1,TRBJ2-7,TGTGCCAGCAGTTTATTGCCAACAGGGGTCTACGAGCAGTACTTC,CASSLLPTGVYEQYF
NA,TRBV5-8,NA,TRBJ1-2,TGTGCCAGCAGCCCCGGGGACTTCCCATATGGCTACACCTTC,CASSPGDFPYGYTF
NA,TRBV7-9,NA,TRBJ1-1,TGTGCCAGCAGCTTAGTACAGCACCATGAAGCTTTCTTT,CASSLVQHHEAFF
once,TRBV6-2/TRBV6-3,NA,TRBJ1-2,TGTGCCAGCAGTCCGCAGGGTTACGGCTACACCTTC,CASSPQGYGYTF
NA,TRBV5-6,TRBD1,TRBJ1-4,TGTGCCAGCAGCTTCGGGACAGGGGAAGAAAAACTGTTTTTT,CASSFGTGEEKLFF
few,TRBV2,TRBD1,TRBJ2-1,TGTGCCAGCAGTGAAGCCTGGACAGGTTACAATGAGCAGTTCTTC,CASSEAWTGYNEQFF
NA,TRBV5-4,NA,TRBJ1-1,TGTGCCAGCAGCCCAAAGGACAGTGAAGCTTTCTTT,CASSPKDSEAFF
NA,TRBV11-2,NA,TRBJ1-1,TGTGCCAGCATGGAGGGACCGGGCACTGAAGCTTTCTTT,CASMEGPGTEAFF
NA,TRBV19,TRBD1,TRBJ2-1,TGTGCCAGTAGTCCGGGACAGGGGTCCTACAATGAGCAGTTCTTC,CASSPGQGSYNEQFF
NA,TRBV11-2,NA,TRBJ2-2,TGTGCCAGCAGCCCCCGGGGACAAGGTTACACCGGGGAGCTGTTTTTT,CASSPRGQGYTGELFF
NA,TRBV7-8,NA,TRBJ2-6,TGTGCCAGCAGCAAAGACAGGATCTCTGGGGCCAACGTCCTGACTTTC,CASSKDRISGANVLTF
NA,TRBV7-2,TRBD1,TRBJ2-7,TGTGCCAGCAGCCAGGAAGGGACAGGGACTCCCTACGAGCAGTACTTC,CASSQEGTGTPYEQYF
NA,TRBV29-1,NA,TRBJ2-5,TGCAGCGTTGTGAGGCTGAGGTTCGTCGAAGAGACCCAGTACTTC,CSVVRLRFVEETQYF
NA,TRBV29-1,NA,TRBJ2-5,TGCAGCATAGACCACCAGGGCCAAGAGACCCAGTACTTC,CSIDHQGQETQYF
NA,TRBV7-3,TRBD2,TRBJ2-3,TGTGCCAGCAGCTCGAGCGGGGGCACAGATACGCAGTATTTT,CASSSSGGTDTQYF
NA,TRBV20-1,TRBD2,TRBJ2-1,TGCAGTGCTAGTTCCCCCGGGACTAGCGGTTACAATGAGCAGTTCTTC,CSASSPGTSGYNEQFF
NA,TRBV9,TRBD1,TRBJ2-7,TGTGCCAGCAGCAGTAGACAGGGTGGGCTAGGGGAGCAGTACTTC,CASSSRQGGLGEQYF
NA,TRBV5-1,NA,TRBJ2-5,TGCGCCAGCAGCTTCCAGGGGCCCCAAGAGACCCAGTACTTC,CASSFQGPQETQYF
few,TRBV7-2,NA,TRBJ2-7,TGTGCCAGCAGCCACGGTACCTACGAGCAGTACTTC,CASSHGTYEQYF
NA,TRBV3-1/TRBV3-2,NA,TRBJ2-1,TGTGCCAGCAGCCAATGGGATCGGAGGCCCTACAATGAGCAGTTCTTC,CASSQWDRRPYNEQFF
NA,TRBV19,NA,TRBJ1-5,TGTGCCAGTTCCTCCTGGGGGCTTAGTCAGCCCCAGCATTTT,CASSSWGLSQPQHF
NA,TRBV5-4,NA,TRBJ2-7,TGTGCCAGCAGCTTGGTAGGCGGTCTTAACGAGCAGTACTTC,CASSLVGGLNEQYF
NA,TRBV5-1,TRBD1,TRBJ1-2,TGCGCCAGCAGCTTGTTCGCAGGGACAGGCAAATATGGCTACACCTTC,CASSLFAGTGKYGYTF
once,TRBV6-6,NA,TRBJ1-5,TGTGCCAGCAGTTACAAGGGAGTTGGGCAGCCCCAGCATTTT,CASSYKGVGQPQHF
NA,TRBV29-1,NA,TRBJ1-2,TGCAGCGGGAGGTCTAACTATGGCTACACCTTC,CSGRSNYGYTF
NA,TRBV5-1,TRBD2,TRBJ2-3,TGCGCCAGCAGCCAGGGACTAGCGGGGGGGCCACGCACGCAGTATTTT,CASSQGLAGGPRTQYF
once,TRBV7-8,NA,TRBJ1-1,TGTGCCAGCAGCCCCTGGGGCAGGGGAGTGGACACTGAAGCTTTCTTT,CASSPWGRGVDTEAFF
NA,TRBV30,TRBD1,TRBJ1-2,TGTGCCTGGAGTTTCAGGGGGTCCTATGGCTACACCTTC,CAWSFRGSYGYTF
once,TRBV19,TRBD1,TRBJ1-4,TGTGCCAGTAGGAGGTTTAACAGGGGGCTTTCTGGTGTGGCTGAAGGGGGATTTGAAAAACTGTTTTTT,CASRRFNRGLSGVAEGGFEKLFF
NA,TRBV5-1,NA,TRBJ2-2,TGCGCCAGCAGCTCATCCGGGGACTCCGGGGAGCTGTTTTTT,CASSSSGDSGELFF
NA,TRBV7-8,TRBD1,TRBJ1-2,TGTGCCAGCAGCTTAGCGGGTACAGGGGGTGGCTACACCTTC,CASSLAGTGGGYTF
NA,TRBV29-1,NA,TRBJ2-5,TGCAGCCCCCAATCCGGGGAGACCCAGTACTTC,CSPQSGETQYF